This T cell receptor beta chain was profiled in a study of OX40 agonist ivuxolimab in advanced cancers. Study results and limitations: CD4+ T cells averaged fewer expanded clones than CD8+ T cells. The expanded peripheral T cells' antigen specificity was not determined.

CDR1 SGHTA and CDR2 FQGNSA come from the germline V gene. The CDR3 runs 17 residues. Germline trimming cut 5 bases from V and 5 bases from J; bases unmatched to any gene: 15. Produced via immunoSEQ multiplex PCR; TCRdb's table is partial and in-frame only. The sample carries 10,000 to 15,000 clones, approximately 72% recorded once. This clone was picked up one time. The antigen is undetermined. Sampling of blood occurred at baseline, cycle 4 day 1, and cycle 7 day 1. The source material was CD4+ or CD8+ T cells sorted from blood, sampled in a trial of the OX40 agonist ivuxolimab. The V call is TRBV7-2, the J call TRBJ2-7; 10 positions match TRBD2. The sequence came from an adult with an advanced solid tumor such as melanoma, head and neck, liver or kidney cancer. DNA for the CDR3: TGTGCCAGCAGCACAACCTCCAGCGGGAGGGCGTTCAACGAGCAGTACTTC. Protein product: CASSTTSSGRAFNEQYF.